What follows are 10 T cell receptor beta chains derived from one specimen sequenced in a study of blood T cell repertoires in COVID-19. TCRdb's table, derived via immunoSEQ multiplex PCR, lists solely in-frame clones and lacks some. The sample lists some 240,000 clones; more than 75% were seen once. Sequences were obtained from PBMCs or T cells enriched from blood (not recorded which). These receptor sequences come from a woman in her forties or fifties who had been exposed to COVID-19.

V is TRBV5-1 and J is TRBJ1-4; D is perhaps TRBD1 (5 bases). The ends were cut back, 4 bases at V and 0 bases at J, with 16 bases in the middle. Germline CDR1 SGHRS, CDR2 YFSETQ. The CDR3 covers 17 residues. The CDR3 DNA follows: TGCGCCAGCAGCATCCAGGGTCGGAGGGCAACTAATGAAAAACTGTTTTTT. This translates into CASSIQGRRATNEKLFF.

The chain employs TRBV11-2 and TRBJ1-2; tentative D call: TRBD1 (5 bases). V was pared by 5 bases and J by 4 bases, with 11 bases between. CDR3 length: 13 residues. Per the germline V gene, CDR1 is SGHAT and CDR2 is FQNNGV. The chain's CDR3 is CASSRIRVYGYTF. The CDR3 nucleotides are TGTGCCAGCAGCCGAATCAGGGTCTATGGCTACACCTTC. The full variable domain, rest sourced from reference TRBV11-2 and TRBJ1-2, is EAGVAQSPRYKIIEKRQSVAFWCNPISGHATLYWYQQILGQGPKLLIQFQNNGVVDDSQLPKDRFSAERLKGVDSTLKIQPAKLEDSAVYLCASSRIRVYGYTFGSGTRLTVV.

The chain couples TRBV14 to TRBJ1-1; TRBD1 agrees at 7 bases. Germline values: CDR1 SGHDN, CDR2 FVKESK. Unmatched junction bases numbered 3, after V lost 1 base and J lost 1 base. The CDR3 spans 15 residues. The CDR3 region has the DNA TGTGCCAGCAGCCAAGGGACAGGATGGAACACTGAAGCTTTCTTT. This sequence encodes CASSQGTGWNTEAFF.

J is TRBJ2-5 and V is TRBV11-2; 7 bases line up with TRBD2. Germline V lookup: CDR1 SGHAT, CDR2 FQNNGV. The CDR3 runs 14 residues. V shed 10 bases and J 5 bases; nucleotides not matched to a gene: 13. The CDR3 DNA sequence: TGTGCCACCAATCTTCTGGGGGGGAGGGAGACCCAGTACTTC. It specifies CATNLLGGRETQYF.

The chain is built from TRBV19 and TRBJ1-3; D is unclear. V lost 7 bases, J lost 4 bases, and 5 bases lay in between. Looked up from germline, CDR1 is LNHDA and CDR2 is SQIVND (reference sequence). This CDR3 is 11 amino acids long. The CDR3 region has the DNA TGTGCCAGTAAAACAGGAAACACCATATATTTT. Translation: CASKTGNTIYF.

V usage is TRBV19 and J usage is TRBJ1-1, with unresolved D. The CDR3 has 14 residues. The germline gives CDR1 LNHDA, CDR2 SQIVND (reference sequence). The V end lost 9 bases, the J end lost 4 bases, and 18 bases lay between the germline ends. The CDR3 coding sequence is TGTGCCAGCCATAAGGGCGGGGAGGTCACTGAAGCTTTCTTT. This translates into CASHKGGEVTEAFF.

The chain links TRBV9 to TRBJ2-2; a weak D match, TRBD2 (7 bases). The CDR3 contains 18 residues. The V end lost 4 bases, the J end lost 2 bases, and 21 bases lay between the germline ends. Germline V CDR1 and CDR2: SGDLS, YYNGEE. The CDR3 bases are TGTGCCAGCAGCCCCCGAGGGGAGGGGGGTCCCAACACCGGGGAGCTGTTTTTT. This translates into CASSPRGEGGPNTGELFF.

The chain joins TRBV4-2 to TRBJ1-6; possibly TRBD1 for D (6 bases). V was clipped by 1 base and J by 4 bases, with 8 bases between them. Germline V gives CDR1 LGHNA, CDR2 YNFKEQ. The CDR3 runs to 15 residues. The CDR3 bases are TGTGCCAGCAGCCAAGGGACAGCTTATAATTCACCCCTCCACTTT. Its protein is CASSQGTAYNSPLHF.

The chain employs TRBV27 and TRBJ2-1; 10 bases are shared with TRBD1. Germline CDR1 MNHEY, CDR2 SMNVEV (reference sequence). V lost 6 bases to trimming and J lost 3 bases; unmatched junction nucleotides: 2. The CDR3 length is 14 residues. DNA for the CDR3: TGTGCCAGCAGCGGACAGGGGGGCTACAATGAGCAGTTCTTC. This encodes CASSGQGGYNEQFF.

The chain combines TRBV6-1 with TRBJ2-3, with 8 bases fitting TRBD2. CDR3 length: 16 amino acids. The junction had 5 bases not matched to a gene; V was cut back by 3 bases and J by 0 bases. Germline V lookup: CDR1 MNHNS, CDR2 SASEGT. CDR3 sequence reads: CASSDEAGGSTDTQYF. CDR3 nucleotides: TGTGCCAGCAGTGATGAGGCGGGGGGCAGCACAGATACGCAGTATTTT.